The 15 T cell receptor beta chains below come from one sample, sequenced in a study of T cell repertoires in cytomegalovirus infection. TCRdb passed the reads through MiXCR, listing each CDR3 protein once. In the table there are 630,000 or so distinct CDR3 sequences, 20% to 25% of which are singletons. Material: CD8+ T cells from PBMCs. These receptor sequences come from a human donor in good health (CMV status not recorded). Some clones in this sample may be carry-over from other donors' samples.

The chain carries TRBV5-1 and TRBJ1-6; D gene uncertain. Germline V gives CDR1 SGHRS, CDR2 YFSETQ. V was shortened by 0 bases and J by 4 bases, with 11 bases between the two germline ends. The CDR3 contains 16 residues. This CDR3 reads CASSLGREQYNSPLHF. DNA of the CDR3: TGCGCCAGCAGCTTGGGTCGAGAACAGTATAATTCACCCCTCCACTTT.

This clonotype turned up a few times. The chain carries TRBV29-1 and TRBJ2-1; the D gene could be TRBD1 or TRBD2 (5 bases each). The CDR3 is 16 residues long. Germline-derived CDR1 and CDR2 are SQVTM and ANQGSEA. The V end lost 1 base, the J end lost 2 bases, and 15 bases lay between the germline ends. The CDR3 region is CSVEGGSRVTYNEQFF. CDR3 DNA sequence: TGCAGCGTTGAAGGCGGGTCCAGGGTAACCTACAATGAGCAGTTCTTC.

The sample holds a few counts of this clonotype. The chain employs TRBV6-2 or TRBV6-3 and TRBJ2-1, with TRBD1 identical over 11 bases. The V gene end was trimmed by 5 bases and the J gene end by 8 bases; junction bases not matched to a gene: 11. The CDR3 loop spans 16 amino acids. The germline V gene encodes CDR1 MNHEY and CDR2 SVGEGT. The DNA of the CDR3 is TGTGCCAGCAGTCCGATGGACAGGGGGCTTGACGATGAGCAGTTCTTC. It encodes CASSPMDRGLDDEQFF.

The gene calls are TRBV5-1 and TRBJ2-3; possibly TRBD2 for D (5 bases). CDR1 is SGHRS and CDR2 is YFSETQ in the germline V gene. The length of the CDR3 is 16 residues. The ends were cut back, 4 bases at V and 3 bases at J, with 18 bases in the middle. The DNA of the CDR3 is TGCGCCAGCAGCCATACGGGAACCCATAGTACAGATACGCAGTATTTT. Encoded protein: CASSHTGTHSTDTQYF.

This clonotype was observed a handful of times. The rearrangement joins TRBV5-6 to TRBJ2-7; D perhaps matches TRBD2 (5 bases). The germline gives CDR1 SGHDT, CDR2 YYEEEE. CDR3 length: 15 amino acids. V shed 4 bases and J shed 7 bases, with 21 bases lying between them. The CDR3 DNA sequence: TGTGCCAGCAGCCCCCGGCTGGCTCCCCGGGGAGAGCAGTACTTC. Translation gives CASSPRLAPRGEQYF.

This clonotype has just a few counts. The chain combines TRBV28 with TRBJ1-2, with D hard to call. The CDR3 spans 14 residues. Trimming took 7 bases from V and 1 from J, leaving 13 bases between them. The germline V gene has CDR1 MDHEN and CDR2 SYDVKM. DNA for the CDR3: TGTGCCAGCAACCTCCTCCGGAGTAACTATGGCTACACCTTC. The encoded protein is CASNLLRSNYGYTF.

The rearrangement links TRBV19 to TRBJ2-1; 10 bases fit TRBD2. CDR3 length: 14 amino acids. Germline CDR1 reads LNHDA; CDR2 reads SQIVND (reference sequence). Losses at the gene ends were 7 bases for V and 4 bases for J; bases not matched to a gene: 4. CDR3 coding DNA: TGTGCCAGTATTCATAGCGGGGGGTACAATGAGCAGTTCTTC. Encoded protein: CASIHSGGYNEQFF.

The chain is built from TRBV14 and TRBJ2-5; D remains unclear. Trimming pared 0 bases from V and 3 bases from J, leaving 8 bases between. This CDR3 comprises 14 residues. Germline values: CDR1 SGHDN, CDR2 FVKESK. The CDR3 sequence: CASSQDFFEETQYF. CDR3 nucleotides: TGTGCCAGCAGCCAAGACTTCTTCGAAGAGACCCAGTACTTC.

This clonotype was detected only a few times. The chain couples TRBV4-2 to TRBJ1-1; 7 positions agree with TRBD1. The CDR3 is 17 amino acids. V dropped 3 bases and J dropped 5; count of bases not matched to a gene: 15. Germline V gives CDR1 LGHNA, CDR2 YNFKEQ. CDR3 sequence (DNA): TGTGCCAGCAGCCACACCCCGGCGGAGGGGGCGCCTACTGAAGCTTTCTTT. The encoded protein is CASSHTPAEGAPTEAFF.

The chain couples TRBV14 to TRBJ2-1; D perhaps matches TRBD1 (6 bases). Germline lookup yields CDR1 SGHDN and CDR2 FVKESK. The CDR3 spans 16 residues. Trimming took off 4 bases at V and 2 bases at J, with 15 bases between the two ends. Written as DNA, the CDR3 is TGTGCCAGCAGCCTAACCCACAGGGTACCCTACAATGAGCAGTTCTTC. Residues: CASSLTHRVPYNEQFF.

This clonotype was seen a handful of times. CDR3 coding DNA: TGCGCCAGCAGCTTGGGACAGGCCTACTACGAGCAGTACTTC. It is translated as CASSLGQAYYEQYF. The rearrangement uses TRBV5-1 and TRBJ2-7; a weak D match, TRBD1 (6 bases). V was cut by 0 bases and J by 3 bases, with 10 bases left in between. Germline CDR1 SGHRS, CDR2 YFSETQ. The CDR3 has 14 amino acids.

This chain joins TRBV2 and TRBJ2-7; D is ambiguous. V was trimmed by 7 bases and J by 4 bases, leaving 14 bases between them. Germline V gene data show CDR1 as SNHLY and CDR2 as FYNNEI. CDR3 length: 13 residues. CDR3 sequence: CASTRSASYEQYV. In DNA form, the CDR3 reads TGTGCCAGCACCCGATCGGCTTCTTACGAGCAGTACGTC.

This clonotype was detected only a few times. CDR3 sequence: CSSRTGGIRDTGELFF. In DNA form, the CDR3 reads TGCAGCTCCCGGACAGGGGGTATCCGAGACACCGGGGAGCTGTTTTTT. The chain couples TRBV29-1 to TRBJ2-2, with 10 bases lining up with TRBD1. From germline, CDR1 is SQVTM and CDR2 ANQGSEA. V trimming: 8 bases; J trimming: 3 bases; junction bases outside the gene matches: 12. The length of the CDR3 is 16 residues.

The rearrangement joins TRBV18 to TRBJ1-5, with 7 bases lining up with TRBD1. J lost 4 bases, V lost 6 bases, and 12 bases had no gene match. CDR1 is KGHSH and CDR2 is LQKENI in the germline V gene. This CDR3 comprises 16 residues. CDR3 region: CASSPLRGTANQPQHF. The CDR3 region has the DNA TGTGCCAGCTCCCCATTACGGGGGACAGCAAATCAGCCCCAGCATTTT.

The genes are TRBV20-1 and TRBJ1-1; D is unresolved. Trimming removed 1 base at V and 11 bases at J, with 14 bases between. CDR1 and CDR2 from the germline V gene are DFQATT and SNEGSKA (reference sequence). The CDR3 spans 12 residues. CDR3 in DNA: TGCAGTGCTAGAGCTTTAGCGCCTGTTGCTTTCTTT. Its protein is CSARALAPVAFF.